This entry features one T cell receptor (beta chain) sequence. Both 60 Vbeta primers and 13 Jbeta primers went into the PCR. The method was immunoSEQ multiplex PCR; TCRdb's version includes in-frame clones alone and lacks a portion of them. The sample includes 150,000 to 200,000 clones, about 81% of them seen just once. This sample was taken from a study of cytomegalovirus exposure and HLA in healthy donors. The sequencing input was PBMCs. The TCR sequence derives from a man younger than 35 in good health and CMV-seronegative.

The CDR3 region has the DNA TGTGCCAGCAGTAAGGACAGGGAAAATGGCTACACCTTC. This encodes CASSKDRENGYTF. The V call is TRBV2, the J call TRBJ1-2, with 8 positions matching TRBD1. Germline V gives CDR1 SNHLY, CDR2 FYNNEI. Trimming removed 5 bases from V and 6 bases from J; junction bases left unmatched: 5. The CDR3 consists of 13 residues.